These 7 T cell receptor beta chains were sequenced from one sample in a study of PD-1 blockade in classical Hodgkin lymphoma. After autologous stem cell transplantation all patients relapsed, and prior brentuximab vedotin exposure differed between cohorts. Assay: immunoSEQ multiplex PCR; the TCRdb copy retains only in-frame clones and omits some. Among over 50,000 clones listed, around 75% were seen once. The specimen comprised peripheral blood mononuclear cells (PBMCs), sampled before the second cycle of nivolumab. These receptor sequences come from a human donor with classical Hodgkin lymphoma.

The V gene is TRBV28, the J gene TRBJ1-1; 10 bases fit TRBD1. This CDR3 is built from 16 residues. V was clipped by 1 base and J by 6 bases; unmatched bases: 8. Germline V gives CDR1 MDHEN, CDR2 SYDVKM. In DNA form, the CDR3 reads TGTGCCAGCAGTTTATCTCGCGGGACAGGGGCTGCTGAAGCTTTCTTT. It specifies CASSLSRGTGAAEAFF.

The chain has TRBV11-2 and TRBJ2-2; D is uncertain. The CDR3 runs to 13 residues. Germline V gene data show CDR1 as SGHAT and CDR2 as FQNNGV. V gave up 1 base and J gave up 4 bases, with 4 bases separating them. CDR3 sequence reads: CASSLVPTGELFF. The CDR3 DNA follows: TGTGCCAGCAGCTTAGTCCCCACCGGGGAGCTGTTTTTT.

CDR3 nucleotide sequence: TGTGCCACCAGCGGGCCTAGCGGGAGTTCTACCTACGAGCAGTACTTC. It is translated as CATSGPSGSSTYEQYF. The gene calls are TRBV15 and TRBJ2-7; TRBD2 matches 10 bases. This CDR3 is built from 16 residues. Germline values: CDR1 LNHNV, CDR2 YYDKDF (reference sequence). V shed 5 bases, J shed 2 bases, and the junction held 9 bases outside the gene matches.

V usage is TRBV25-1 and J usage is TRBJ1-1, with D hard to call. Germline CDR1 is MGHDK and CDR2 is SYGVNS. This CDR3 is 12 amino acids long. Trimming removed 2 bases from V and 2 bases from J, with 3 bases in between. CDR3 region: CASSEGNTEAFF. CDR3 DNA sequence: TGTGCCAGCAGTGAAGGCAACACTGAAGCTTTCTTT.

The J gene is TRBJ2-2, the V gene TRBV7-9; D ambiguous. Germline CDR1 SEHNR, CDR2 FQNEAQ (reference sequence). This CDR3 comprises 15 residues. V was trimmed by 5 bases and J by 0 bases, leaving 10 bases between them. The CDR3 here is CASSIFTANTGELFF. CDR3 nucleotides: TGTGCCAGCAGCATTTTCACAGCGAACACCGGGGAGCTGTTTTTT. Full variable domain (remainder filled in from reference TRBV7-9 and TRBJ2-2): DTGVSQNPRHKITKRGQNVTFRCDPISEHNRLYWYRQTLGQGPEFLTYFQNEAQLEKSRLLSDRFSAERPKGSFSTLEIQRTEQGDSAMYLCASSIFTANTGELFFGEGSRLTVL.

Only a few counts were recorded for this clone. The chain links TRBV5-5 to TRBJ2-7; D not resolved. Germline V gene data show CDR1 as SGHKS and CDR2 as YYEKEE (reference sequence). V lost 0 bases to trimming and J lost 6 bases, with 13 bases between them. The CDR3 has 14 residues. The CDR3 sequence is CASSLGPGSVEQYF. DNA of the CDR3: TGTGCCAGCAGCTTGGGGCCGGGCAGCGTCGAGCAGTACTTC. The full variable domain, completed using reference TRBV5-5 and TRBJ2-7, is DAGVTQSPTHLIKTRGQQVTLRCSPISGHKSVSWYQQVLGQGPQFIFQYYEKEERGRGNFPDRFSARQFPNYSSELNVNALLLGDSALYLCASSLGPGSVEQYFGPGTRLTVT.

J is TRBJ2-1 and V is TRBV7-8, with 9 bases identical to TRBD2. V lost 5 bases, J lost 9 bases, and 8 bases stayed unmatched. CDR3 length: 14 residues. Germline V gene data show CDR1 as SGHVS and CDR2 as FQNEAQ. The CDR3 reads CASSRRTSVGEQFF. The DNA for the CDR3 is TGTGCCAGCAGCCGAAGGACTAGCGTCGGTGAGCAGTTCTTC.